The clone carrying this T cell receptor beta chain was seen only once. Trimming cost V 4 bases and J 3 bases; bases outside gene matches: 5. CDR1 and CDR2 (germline): ENHRY, SYGVKD. The CDR3 is 14 amino acids. The record originates from a study of blood T cell repertoires in COVID-19. TCRdb's copy holds only in-frame clones and misses some; the assay was immunoSEQ multiplex PCR. The sample holds approximately 130,000 clones; around 86% are singletons and the top ten take roughly 9%. The gene calls are TRBV10-3 and TRBJ2-7, with 8 bases fitting TRBD1. The source of this sequence is a man aged 35 to 55 with active or convalescent COVID-19. Sequencing was carried out using peripheral blood. The CDR3 nucleotides are TGTGCCATCAGTGGACAGGGGTTGGGCTACGAGCAGTACTTC. Amino acid sequence: CAISGQGLGYEQYF.